A single T cell receptor beta chain is shown here with its context. MiXCR was run by TCRdb on the 5' RACE reads, yielding one entry per CDR3 protein. The table has under 600,000 distinct CDR3 sequences, about 14% seen once. CDR3 size: 15 residues. V shed 7 bases, J shed 2 bases, and the junction held 10 bases outside the gene matches. Germline V gene data show CDR1 as ENHRY and CDR2 as SYGVKD. These data come from a study of T cells after yellow fever vaccination. The genes are TRBV10-3 and TRBJ2-7; the match to TRBD2 covers 8 bases. The starting material was PBMCs, obtained on the day of the yellow fever booster vaccination. The clonotype originates from a man aged 30-40 years who received the YFV17D yellow fever vaccine. Written as DNA, the CDR3 is TGTGCCATCACTCGGGGGAGCGGGGGTACCTACGAGCAGTACTTC. Translating it yields CAITRGSGGTYEQYF.